This T cell receptor (beta chain) derives from a study of neurological immune-mediated disorders (dated by TCRdb to the late 2010s). Looking at the study overall: Among the approximately 34 multiple sclerosis patients, about 31 had relapsing-remitting MS and 3 had secondary progressive MS. Using UMI-based sequencing, the study compared peripheral blood TCR-beta repertoires from patients with HTLV-I-associated myelopathy (HAM/TSP), patients with multiple sclerosis, and healthy controls. The cohort was made up of approximately 69 subjects, consisting of some 14 HAM/TSP patients, 35 or so multiple sclerosis patients and about 20 healthy controls. Alongside PBMC samples, the set of more than 85 TCR-beta libraries contained longitudinal samples, technical triplicates, and paired CD4+ and CD8+ T-cell subsets that had been sorted.

There are many counts of this clonotype. The antigen it recognizes is unknown. Base qualities are not recorded, but no much larger clone differs from it by a single base. V trim: 4 bases; J trim: 1 base; unmatched bases: 4. CDR1 and CDR2 were assigned from the germline V gene as MDHEN and SYDVKM. The CDR3, cysteine through phenylalanine, is 15 amino acids long. The retained sequence is limited to the CDR3, 45 bases, with the frame set at the first base. Here is what the overall study found, with its caveats: No clinical or MRI features were associated with the MS cluster, and the authors said that larger cohorts are needed. Repertoires from 18 of 34 MS patients were grouped by phylogenetic analysis into a cluster of related CDR3 sequences, suggesting a possible repertoire-level signature. No identical CDR3 amino acid sequences were shared among expanded clones across subjects, suggesting private TCR-beta repertoires in all groups. TCR clonal expansion was greatest in HAM/TSP patients and smallest in MS patients, who ranked below even healthy controls.

Libraries from unsorted PBMCs were made from 2 million PBMCs kept in RNAlater at -80 degrees C until RNA extraction. Multiple sclerosis patients were enrolled in a US clinical protocol under which disease progression was evaluated by magnetic resonance imaging. Peripheral blood was subjected to Ficoll-Hypaque density gradient centrifugation to isolate PBMCs, which were then cryopreserved in liquid nitrogen. cDNA was synthesized by template-switch 5'RACE using a primer carrying a 10-nucleotide random unique molecular identifier by which each TCR transcript was tagged. Every sequencing run covered 15-18 subjects and yielded more than 200 million TCR-beta sequences. Total RNA was extracted with the RNeasy kit. Using the KAPA Real-time Library Amplification kit, TCR-beta VDJ regions were amplified with primers for the TCR constant region and the 5'RACE anchor. Sample indexes and Illumina adaptors were added in a first PCR, and a second PCR then increased library yield. After purification with Ampure beads, the TCR product of roughly 650 bp was size-selected on a 2% E-gel SizeSelection system. Before pooling, library quality was assessed on a Bioanalyzer, concentration was determined with Qubit, and library quantification was performed with the Kapa Library Quantification kit. Paired-end 2 x 150 bp sequencing of the libraries was performed on an Illumina HiSeq 2500. To increase sequence diversity, 25-30% phiX was spiked into each library pool. For the original study's pipeline: The quality-filtered reads were processed with the UMI-based MiGEC pipeline, whose error correction step removed more than 80% of the raw TCR sequences. VDJ genes were aligned to IMGT germline references, and clonotypes were defined by unique CDR3 amino acid sequence plus V-J genes. VDJtools evaluated clonal expansion, Shannon diversity and CDR3 relatedness (CalcPairwiseDistances, ClusterSamples); CLCbio workbench built phylogenetic trees. Using coefficient-of-variation modelling across technical triplicates, the study counted a clone as expanded if it had at least 8 unique UMIs. The public reads were quality trimmed at Q25 with fastp and then assembled into clones with MiXCR by TCRdb, keeping productive beta chains. Rows with one shared CDR3 protein collapse into an entry with the most common genes and DNA. TCRdb, not the original authors, processed these V and J calls. This sample gives some 86,000 distinct CDR3 sequences in total; approximately 2.8% of them show up just once. The top ten clones comprise roughly 1.2% of the sample.

The source of this sequence is a woman aged 25 to 45 with multiple sclerosis. The sample was PBMCs. The V and J genes are TRBV28 and TRBJ1-1, and 9 junctional nucleotides match TRBD1. The CDR3 here reads CASSSPTGGNTEAFF. The nucleotide sequence reads TGTGCCAGCAGTTCACCGACAGGGGGGAACACTGAAGCTTTCTTT.